These T cell receptor beta chains were read from a single sample in a study of beta chain features in type 1 diabetes. Clones were sequenced by immunoSEQ multiplex PCR, and TCRdb holds only the in-frame ones, with some missing. The repertoire holds roughly 330,000 clones, with around an eighth as singletons. The sample comprised naive CD4+ T cells from blood. Receptor source: a woman under 30 with type 1 diabetes. The CDR3 runs from the conserved cysteine through the conserved F or W. The D gene is left open where the match is weak. Where a row states a size, it is once, few, many or the class of an expanded clone; other rows omit it.

abundance: few; j_gene: TRBJ2-5; v_gene: TRBV29-1; d_gene: NA; CDR3nt: TGCAGCGTTGTTCTGAGGTTCCAAGAGACCCAGTACTTC; CDR3aa: CSVVLRFQETQYF
abundance: NA; j_gene: TRBJ2-5; v_gene: TRBV7-9; d_gene: NA; CDR3nt: TGTGCCAGCAGCTTCTCGTACCAAGAGACCCAGTACTTC; CDR3aa: CASSFSYQETQYF
abundance: few; j_gene: TRBJ2-7; v_gene: TRBV2; d_gene: TRBD1; CDR3nt: TGTGCCAGCAGTACCGGGACAGGGATCTACGAGCAGTACTTC; CDR3aa: CASSTGTGIYEQYF
abundance: NA; j_gene: TRBJ2-1; v_gene: TRBV4-3; d_gene: NA; CDR3nt: TGCGCCAGCAGCCAAGATGGGCCCAAGGGGCGGCAGTTCTTC; CDR3aa: CASSQDGPKGRQFF
abundance: few; j_gene: TRBJ2-3; v_gene: TRBV7-9; d_gene: NA; CDR3nt: TGTGCCAGCAGCCCCACAGGAGATACGCAGTATTTT; CDR3aa: CASSPTGDTQYF
abundance: NA; j_gene: TRBJ2-6; v_gene: TRBV7-9; d_gene: TRBD2; CDR3nt: TGTGCCGTCCCCCCGGAAGGGACTAGCGGGTCTGGGGCCAACGTCCTGACTTTC; CDR3aa: CAVPPEGTSGSGANVLTF
abundance: few; j_gene: TRBJ2-1; v_gene: TRBV5-1; d_gene: NA; CDR3nt: TGCGCCAGCAGCTTGGTAGTCAATGAGCAGTTCTTC; CDR3aa: CASSLVVNEQFF
abundance: NA; j_gene: TRBJ2-1; v_gene: TRBV5-1; d_gene: NA; CDR3nt: TGCGCCAGCAGCGGGGGGGGCTTAGGAGAGCAGTTCTTC; CDR3aa: CASSGGGLGEQFF
abundance: NA; j_gene: TRBJ2-3; v_gene: TRBV5-4; d_gene: TRBD2; CDR3nt: TGTGCCAGCACCTGGCGGGGGACAGATACGCAGTATTTT; CDR3aa: CASTWRGTDTQYF
abundance: NA; j_gene: TRBJ1-3; v_gene: TRBV30; d_gene: TRBD1; CDR3nt: TGTGCCTGGACCGGGACAGGGGAAAACACCATATATTTT; CDR3aa: CAWTGTGENTIYF
abundance: few; j_gene: TRBJ2-1; v_gene: TRBV5-1; d_gene: NA; CDR3nt: TGCGCCAGCAGCCTTACAGGGCCACTTAACAATGAGCAGTTCTTC; CDR3aa: CASSLTGPLNNEQFF
abundance: NA; j_gene: TRBJ2-1; v_gene: TRBV4-3; d_gene: TRBD2; CDR3nt: TGCGCCAGCAGCCAAATAGCGGGTCTTAATGAGCAGTTCTTC; CDR3aa: CASSQIAGLNEQFF
abundance: few; j_gene: TRBJ2-3; v_gene: TRBV29-1; d_gene: NA; CDR3nt: TGCAGCGTTGAAGTCCGGGGACACCGGCCACGCACAGATACGCAGTATTTT; CDR3aa: CSVEVRGHRPRTDTQYF
abundance: NA; j_gene: TRBJ2-1; v_gene: TRBV15; d_gene: TRBD1; CDR3nt: TGTGCCACCAGCAGTCCTATCGGGACAGGGGTTAACAATGAGCAGTTCTTC; CDR3aa: CATSSPIGTGVNNEQFF
abundance: NA; j_gene: TRBJ2-1; v_gene: TRBV5-1; d_gene: TRBD2; CDR3nt: TGCGCCAGCAGCTTGGAAGCGGGAGATGAGCAGTTCTTC; CDR3aa: CASSLEAGDEQFF
abundance: NA; j_gene: TRBJ2-7; v_gene: TRBV30; d_gene: NA; CDR3nt: TGTGCCTGGACCGGTCGGGGGGCAGGGAGGAACGAGCAGTACTTC; CDR3aa: CAWTGRGAGRNEQYF